The clone carrying this T cell receptor (beta chain) was counted only a few times. Its target is unknown. Each CDR3 protein gets one entry after TCRdb re-called the 5' RACE reads with MiXCR. The data hold approximately 190,000 distinct CDR3 sequences, with around a sixth observed a single time. This record comes from a study of identical twins. Study-level results: There was an excess of low generation probability in the out-of-frame alpha sequences that twins shared. Abundant cord blood beta clonotypes carried fewer insertions; memory repertoires showed none.

Germline assignment: CDR1 DFQATT and CDR2 SNEGSKA (reference sequence). Trimming took 3 bases from V and 2 from J, leaving 2 bases between them. The CDR3 length is 10 residues. This sample also appeared in a second study, on T cells expressing NK-cell markers. That paper notes: Several experiments employed an anti-gamma-delta TCR antibody to confine sorting to alpha-beta TCR T cells.

The chain links TRBV20-1 to TRBJ2-7; D unclear. Sequencing input: CD8+ T cells sorted from blood. This clonotype was sampled from a woman younger than 35 in good health. CDR3 sequence reads: CSASPYEQYF. The CDR3 DNA reads as TGCAGTGCTAGCCCCTACGAGCAGTACTTC.